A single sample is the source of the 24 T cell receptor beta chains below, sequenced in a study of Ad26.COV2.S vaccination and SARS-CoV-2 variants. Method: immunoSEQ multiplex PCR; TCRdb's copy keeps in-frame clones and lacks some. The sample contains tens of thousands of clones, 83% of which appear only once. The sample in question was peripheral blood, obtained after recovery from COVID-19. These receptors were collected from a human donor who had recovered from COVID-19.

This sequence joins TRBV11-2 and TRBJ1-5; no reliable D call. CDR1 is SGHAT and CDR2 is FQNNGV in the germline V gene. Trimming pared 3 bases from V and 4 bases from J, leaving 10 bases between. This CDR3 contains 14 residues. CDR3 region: CASSLSAGNQPQHF. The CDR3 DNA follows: TGTGCCAGCAGCTTGTCGGCGGGTAATCAGCCCCAGCATTTT.

CDR3 amino acids: CASSLSSDRAYGYTF. The CDR3 DNA is TGTGCCAGCAGCTTATCCTCGGACAGGGCCTATGGCTACACCTTC. The V gene is TRBV7-3, the J gene TRBJ1-2; 8 nucleotides agree with TRBD1. The CDR3 loop spans 15 amino acids. The germline V gene has CDR1 SGHTA and CDR2 FQGTGA. V gave up 2 bases and J gave up 4 bases; unmatched junction bases: 6. The variable domain in full, completed from reference TRBV7-3 and TRBJ1-2, reads GAGVSQTPSNKVTEKGKYVELRCDPISGHTALYWYRQSLGQGPEFLIYFQGTGAADDSGLPNDRFFAVRPEGSVSTLKIQRTERGDSAVYLCASSLSSDRAYGYTFGSGTRLTVV.

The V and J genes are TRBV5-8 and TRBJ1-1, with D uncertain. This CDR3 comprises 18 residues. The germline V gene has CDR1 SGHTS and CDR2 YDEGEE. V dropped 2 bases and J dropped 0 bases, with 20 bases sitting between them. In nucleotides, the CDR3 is TGTGCCAGCAGCTTTAGCTATTCACCACTCCCCATGAACACTGAAGCTTTCTTT. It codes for CASSFSYSPLPMNTEAFF.

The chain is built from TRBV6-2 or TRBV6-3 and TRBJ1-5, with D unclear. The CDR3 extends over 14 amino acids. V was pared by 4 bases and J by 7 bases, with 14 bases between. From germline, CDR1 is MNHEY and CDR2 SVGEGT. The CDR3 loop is CASSFRRAGQPQHF. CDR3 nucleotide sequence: TGTGCCAGCAGTTTTAGGAGGGCGGGCCAGCCCCAGCATTTT.

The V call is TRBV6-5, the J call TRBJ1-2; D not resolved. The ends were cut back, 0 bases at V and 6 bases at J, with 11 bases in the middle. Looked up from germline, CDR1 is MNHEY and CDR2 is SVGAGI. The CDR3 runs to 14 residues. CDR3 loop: CASSYSSTWNGYTF. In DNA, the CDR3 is TGTGCCAGCAGTTACTCGAGCACGTGGAATGGCTACACCTTC.

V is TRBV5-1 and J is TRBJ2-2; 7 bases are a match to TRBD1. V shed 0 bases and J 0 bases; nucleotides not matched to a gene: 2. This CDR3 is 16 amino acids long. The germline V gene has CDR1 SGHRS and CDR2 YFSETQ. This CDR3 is CASSLGTGANTGELFF. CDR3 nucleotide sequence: TGCGCCAGCAGCTTGGGAACAGGGGCGAACACCGGGGAGCTGTTTTTT.

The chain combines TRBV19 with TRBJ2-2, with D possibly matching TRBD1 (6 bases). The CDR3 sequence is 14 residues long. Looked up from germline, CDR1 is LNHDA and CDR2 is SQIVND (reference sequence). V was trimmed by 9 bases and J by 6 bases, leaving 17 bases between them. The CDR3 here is CASNRESFPGELFF. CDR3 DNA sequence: TGTGCCAGCAACAGGGAGAGTTTCCCCGGGGAGCTGTTTTTT.

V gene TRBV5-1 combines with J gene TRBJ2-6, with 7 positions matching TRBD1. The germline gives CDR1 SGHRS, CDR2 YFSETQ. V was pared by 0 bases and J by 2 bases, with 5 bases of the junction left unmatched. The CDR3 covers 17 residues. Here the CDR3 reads CASSLALGGAGANVLTF. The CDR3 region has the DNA TGCGCCAGCAGCTTGGCCTTAGGGGGCGCTGGGGCCAACGTCCTGACTTTC.

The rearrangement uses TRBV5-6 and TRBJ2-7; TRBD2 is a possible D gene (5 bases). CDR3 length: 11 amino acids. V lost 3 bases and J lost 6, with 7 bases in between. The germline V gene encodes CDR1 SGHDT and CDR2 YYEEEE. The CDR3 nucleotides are TGTGCCAGCAGCTCGGGGATCGAGCAGTACGTC. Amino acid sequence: CASSSGIEQYV.

The CDR3 DNA is TGTGCCAGCTCACCACAGTCAGATACGCAGTATTTT. Amino acid sequence: CASSPQSDTQYF. This chain uses TRBV18 with TRBJ2-3; no reliable D call. The CDR3 totals 12 residues. V was pared by 1 base and J by 4 bases, with 3 bases between. Germline assignment: CDR1 KGHSH and CDR2 LQKENI.

CDR3 in amino acids: CASMRQGSQPQHF. CDR3 sequence (DNA): TGTGCCAGCATGCGGCAGGGAAGTCAGCCCCAGCATTTT. The chain employs TRBV2 and TRBJ1-5, with D tentatively TRBD1 (5 bases). Germline CDR1 and CDR2: SNHLY and FYNNEI. CDR3 length: 13 amino acids. The V end lost 7 bases, the J end lost 6 bases, and 13 bases lay between the germline ends.

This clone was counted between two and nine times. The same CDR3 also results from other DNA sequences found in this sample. The CDR3 sequence is CASSLAGVQETQYF. Here the CDR3 DNA reads TGTGCCAGCAGCTTGGCAGGGGTCCAAGAGACCCAGTACTTC. This chain uses TRBV5-4 with TRBJ2-5; TRBD1 is a possible D gene (6 bases). Germline CDR1 SGHNT, CDR2 YYREEE (reference sequence). The CDR3 is 14 amino acids. V lost 0 bases and J lost 1, with 7 bases in between.

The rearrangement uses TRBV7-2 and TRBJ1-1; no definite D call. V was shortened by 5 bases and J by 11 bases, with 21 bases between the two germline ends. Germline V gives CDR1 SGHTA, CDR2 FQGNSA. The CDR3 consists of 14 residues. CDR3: CASSPVLTAGRAFF. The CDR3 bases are TGTGCCAGCAGCCCTGTGTTAACAGCGGGAAGGGCTTTCTTT.

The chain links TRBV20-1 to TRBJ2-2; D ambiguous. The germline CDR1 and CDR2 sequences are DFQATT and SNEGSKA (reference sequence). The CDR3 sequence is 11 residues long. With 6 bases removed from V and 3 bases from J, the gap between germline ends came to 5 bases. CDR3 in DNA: TGCAGTGCCAAATACACCGGGGAGCTGTTTTTT. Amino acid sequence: CSAKYTGELFF.

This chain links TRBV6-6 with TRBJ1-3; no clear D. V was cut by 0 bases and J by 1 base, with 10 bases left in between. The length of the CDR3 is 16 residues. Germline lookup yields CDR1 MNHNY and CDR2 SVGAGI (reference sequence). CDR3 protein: CASSYSLGGSGNTIYF. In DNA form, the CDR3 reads TGTGCCAGCAGTTACTCGTTGGGAGGATCTGGAAACACCATATATTTT.

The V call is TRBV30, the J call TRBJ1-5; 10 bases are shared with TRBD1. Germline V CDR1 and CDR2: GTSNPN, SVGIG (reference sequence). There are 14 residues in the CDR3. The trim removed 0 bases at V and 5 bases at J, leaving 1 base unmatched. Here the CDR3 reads CAWSVGTGDQPQHF. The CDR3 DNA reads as TGTGCCTGGAGTGTAGGGACAGGGGATCAGCCCCAGCATTTT.

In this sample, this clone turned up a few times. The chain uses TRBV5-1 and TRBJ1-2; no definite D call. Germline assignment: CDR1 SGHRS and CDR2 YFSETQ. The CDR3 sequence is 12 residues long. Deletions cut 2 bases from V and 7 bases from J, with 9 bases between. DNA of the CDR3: TGCGCCAGCAGCTTCGGAGGGAGTGGCTACACCTTC. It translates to CASSFGGSGYTF.

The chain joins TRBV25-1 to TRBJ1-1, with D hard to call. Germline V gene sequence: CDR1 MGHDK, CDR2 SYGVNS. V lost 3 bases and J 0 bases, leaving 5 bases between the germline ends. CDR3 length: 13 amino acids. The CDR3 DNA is TGTGCCAGCAGTGAGGGTCTGAACACTGAAGCTTTCTTT. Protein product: CASSEGLNTEAFF. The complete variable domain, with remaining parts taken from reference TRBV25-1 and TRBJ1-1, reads EADIYQTPRYLVIGTGKKITLECSQTMGHDKMYWYQQDPGMELHLIHYSYGVNSTEKGDLSSESTVSRIRTEHFPLTLESARPSHTSQYLCASSEGLNTEAFFGQGTRLTVV.

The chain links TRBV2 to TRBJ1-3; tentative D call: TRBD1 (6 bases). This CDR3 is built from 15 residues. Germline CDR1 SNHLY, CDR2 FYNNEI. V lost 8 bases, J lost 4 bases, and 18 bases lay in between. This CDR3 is CASSLTGIVGNTIYF. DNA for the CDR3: TGTGCCAGCTCCCTCACAGGGATCGTAGGAAACACCATATATTTT.

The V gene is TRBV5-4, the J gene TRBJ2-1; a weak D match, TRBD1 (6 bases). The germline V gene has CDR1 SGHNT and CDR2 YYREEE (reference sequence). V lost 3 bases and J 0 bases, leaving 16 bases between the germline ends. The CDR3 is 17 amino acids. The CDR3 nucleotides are TGTGCCAGCAGCTCAAAAGGGGGTCTTAGCTCCTACAATGAGCAGTTCTTC. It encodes CASSSKGGLSSYNEQFF.

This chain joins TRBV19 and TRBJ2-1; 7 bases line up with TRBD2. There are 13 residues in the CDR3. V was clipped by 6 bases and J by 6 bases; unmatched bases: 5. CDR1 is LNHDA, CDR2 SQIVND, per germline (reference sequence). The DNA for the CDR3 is TGTGCCAGTAGGGGGGAGGGCCGCAATGAGCAGTTCTTC. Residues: CASRGEGRNEQFF.

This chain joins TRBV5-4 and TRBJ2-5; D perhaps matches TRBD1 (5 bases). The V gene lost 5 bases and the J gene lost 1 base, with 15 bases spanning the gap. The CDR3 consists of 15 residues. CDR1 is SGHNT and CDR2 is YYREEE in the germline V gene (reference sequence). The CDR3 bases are TGTGCCAGCAGTCAGGGTGGTTACGGCCAAGAGACCCAGTACTTC. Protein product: CASSQGGYGQETQYF.

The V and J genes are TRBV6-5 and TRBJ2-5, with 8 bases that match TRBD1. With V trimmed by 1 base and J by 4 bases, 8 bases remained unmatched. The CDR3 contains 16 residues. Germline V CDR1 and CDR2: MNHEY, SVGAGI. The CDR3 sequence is CASSYLWTGSGETQYF. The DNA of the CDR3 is TGTGCCAGCAGTTACTTATGGACAGGGTCGGGAGAGACCCAGTACTTC.

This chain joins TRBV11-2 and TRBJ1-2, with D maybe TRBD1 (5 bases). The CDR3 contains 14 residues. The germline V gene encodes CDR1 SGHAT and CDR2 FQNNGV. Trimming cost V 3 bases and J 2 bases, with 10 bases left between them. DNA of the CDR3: TGTGCCAGCAGCTTGGGGACTGCCAACTATGGCTACACCTTC. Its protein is CASSLGTANYGYTF.